These 13 T cell receptor beta chains were all obtained from the same sample, sequenced in a study of blood T cell repertoires in COVID-19. The protocol was immunoSEQ multiplex PCR, while the TCRdb copy is restricted to in-frame clones and leaves out a portion. The table has over 250,000 clones, about 91% seen once. Sequenced input: peripheral blood. The origin of the receptors is a person aged 18 to 30 with COVID-19, enrolled during active disease.

The chain carries TRBV27 and TRBJ2-2, with 9 bases that match TRBD2. Germline CDR1 reads MNHEY; CDR2 reads SMNVEV (reference sequence). The CDR3 length is 16 residues. The V segment lost 2 bases and the J segment 0 bases; nucleotides outside the gene matches: 1. CDR3 bases: TGTGCCAGCAGTTTACTAGCGGGAACGAACACCGGGGAGCTGTTTTTT. Protein sequence: CASSLLAGTNTGELFF.

The chain couples TRBV7-9 to TRBJ2-7; weak D call: TRBD2 (6 bases). Germline loops: CDR1 SEHNR, CDR2 FQNEAQ (reference sequence). Trimming shortened V by 7 bases and J by 5 bases, and 15 bases separated the two germline ends. The CDR3 extends over 13 amino acids. The CDR3: CASTRLDIDEQYF. Here the CDR3 DNA reads TGTGCCAGCACCAGACTAGATATCGACGAGCAGTACTTC.

The chain carries TRBV9 and TRBJ2-7; 11 nucleotides agree with TRBD2. CDR3 length equals 14 residues. Trimming at V came to 3 bases and at J to 3 bases, leaving 2 bases not matched to a gene. CDR1 is SGDLS and CDR2 is YYNGEE in the germline V gene. This CDR3 is CASSAGLAVYEQYF. CDR3 nucleotides: TGTGCCAGCAGCGCGGGACTAGCGGTCTACGAGCAGTACTTC.

V gene TRBV25-1 combines with J gene TRBJ1-1; TRBD1 matches at 9 bases. In germline, CDR1 is MGHDK, CDR2 SYGVNS. The CDR3 spans 15 residues. V shed 6 bases and J 5 bases; nucleotides not matched to a gene: 10. CDR3 amino acids: CASRKSGQGKTEAFF. The CDR3 nucleotides are TGTGCCAGCAGGAAGTCTGGACAGGGGAAGACTGAAGCTTTCTTT.

V is TRBV7-9 and J is TRBJ2-3, with D possibly being TRBD2 (6 bases). Per the germline V gene, CDR1 is SEHNR and CDR2 is FQNEAQ (reference sequence). The CDR3 has 14 residues. V was clipped by 5 bases and J by 2 bases, with 11 bases between them. The CDR3 spells CASSISSDTDTQYF. Written as DNA, the CDR3 is TGTGCCAGCAGCATCTCTAGCGACACAGATACGCAGTATTTT.

The gene calls are TRBV24-1 and TRBJ2-6, with 7 bases matching TRBD2. The CDR3 is 15 amino acids. Germline V lookup: CDR1 KGHDR, CDR2 SFDVKD. J lost 2 bases, V lost 4 bases, and 1 base had no gene match. The DNA for the CDR3 is TGTGCCACCAGTGACCGGGGGGCTGGGGCCAACGTCCTGACTTTC. Its protein product is CATSDRGAGANVLTF.

As DNA, the CDR3 is TGTGCCAGCAGTCCCCGGACTAGCGGCACCGGGGAGCTGTTTTTT. The encoded protein is CASSPRTSGTGELFF. This chain joins TRBV2 and TRBJ2-2, with 10 bases identical to TRBD2. The germline V gene has CDR1 SNHLY and CDR2 FYNNEI. The CDR3 sequence is 15 residues long. The V and J ends lost 5 bases and 4 bases, in that order; junction bases with no gene match: 4.

The chain carries TRBV12-5 and TRBJ2-7; the match to TRBD2 covers 10 bases. The CDR3 extends over 17 amino acids. V shed 2 bases and J 0 bases; nucleotides not matched to a gene: 7. The germline gives CDR1 LGHNT, CDR2 FRNRAP. CDR3 DNA sequence: TGTGCTAGTGGTTTGACTCGACTAGCGGGTAACTCCTACGAGCAGTACTTC. Amino acid sequence: CASGLTRLAGNSYEQYF.

V gene TRBV2 combines with J gene TRBJ2-5; D might be TRBD2 (6 bases). V lost 2 bases and J lost 5, with 12 bases in between. From germline, CDR1 is SNHLY and CDR2 FYNNEI. This CDR3 comprises 14 residues. The CDR3 reads CASSELTGGETQYF. The CDR3 bases are TGTGCCAGCAGTGAACTAACCGGAGGGGAGACCCAGTACTTC.

This clone was counted once. The same CDR3 can be traced to other DNA sequences in this sample. V and J are TRBV30 and TRBJ1-2; no clear D. This CDR3 has 11 residues. The germline V gene encodes CDR1 GTSNPN and CDR2 SVGIG (reference sequence). Deletions cut 0 bases from V and 8 bases from J, with 7 bases between. As DNA, the CDR3 is TGTGCCTGGAGTGTTGGAGGGGGCTACACCTTC. It specifies CAWSVGGGYTF.

This rearrangement joins TRBV3-1 (or the pseudogene TRBV3-2) to TRBJ2-4; 7 bases match TRBD1. The CDR3 consists of 14 residues. V dropped 4 bases and J dropped 6; count of bases not matched to a gene: 6. From germline, CDR1 is LGHDT and CDR2 YNNKEL (reference sequence). The CDR3 here is CASSPPGTVNIQYF. CDR3 DNA sequence: TGTGCCAGCAGCCCTCCCGGGACAGTAAACATTCAGTACTTC.

J is TRBJ1-1 and V is TRBV5-4; no firm D call. There are 16 residues in the CDR3. Trimming pared 0 bases from V and 3 bases from J, leaving 15 bases between. CDR1 is SGHNT and CDR2 is YYREEE in the germline V gene (reference sequence). The CDR3, as DNA: TGTGCCAGCAGCTTGGGCGGTAACATGGGAGACACTGAAGCTTTCTTT. This translates into CASSLGGNMGDTEAFF.

This clone was detected once. This sequence joins TRBV13 and TRBJ2-1, with D possibly matching TRBD2 (6 bases). Trimming cost V 3 bases and J 8 bases, with 17 bases left between them. Per germline, CDR1 PRHDT and CDR2 FYEKMQ (reference sequence). This CDR3 contains 15 residues. The CDR3 DNA is TGTGCCAGCAGCTTTCTAGCCGGAGGGATCTATGAGCAGTTCTTC. Encoded protein: CASSFLAGGIYEQFF.